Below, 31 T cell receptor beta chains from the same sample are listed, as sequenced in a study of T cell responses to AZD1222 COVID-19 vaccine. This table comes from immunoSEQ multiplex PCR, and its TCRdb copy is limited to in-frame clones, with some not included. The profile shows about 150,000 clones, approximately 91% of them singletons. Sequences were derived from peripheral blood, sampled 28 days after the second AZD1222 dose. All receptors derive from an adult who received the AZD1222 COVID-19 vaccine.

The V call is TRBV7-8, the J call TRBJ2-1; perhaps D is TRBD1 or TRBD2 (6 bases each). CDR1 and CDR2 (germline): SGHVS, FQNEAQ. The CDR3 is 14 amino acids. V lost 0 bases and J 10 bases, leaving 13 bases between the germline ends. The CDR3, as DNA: TGTGCCAGCAGCTTAGCGTCGGGGGCCGGGGAGCAGTTCTTC. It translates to CASSLASGAGEQFF.

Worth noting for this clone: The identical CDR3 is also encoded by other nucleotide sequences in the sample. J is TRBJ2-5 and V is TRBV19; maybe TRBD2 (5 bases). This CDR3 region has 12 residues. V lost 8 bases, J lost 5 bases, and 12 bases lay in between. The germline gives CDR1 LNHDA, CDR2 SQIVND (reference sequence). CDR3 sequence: CASRQAGETQYF. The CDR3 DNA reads TGTGCCAGTCGCCAGGCGGGCGAGACCCAGTACTTC.

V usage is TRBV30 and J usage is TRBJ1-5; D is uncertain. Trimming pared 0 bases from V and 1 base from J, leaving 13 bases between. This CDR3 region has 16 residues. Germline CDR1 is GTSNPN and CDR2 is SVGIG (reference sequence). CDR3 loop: CAWSVGVISSNQPQHF. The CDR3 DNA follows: TGTGCCTGGAGTGTTGGGGTCATATCGAGCAATCAGCCCCAGCATTTT. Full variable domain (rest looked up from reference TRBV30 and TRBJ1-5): SQTIHQWPATLVQPVGSPLSLECTVEGTSNPNLYWYRQAAGRGLQLLFYSVGIGQISSEVPQNLSASRPQDRQFILSSKKLLLSDSGFYLCAWSVGVISSNQPQHFGDGTRLSIL.

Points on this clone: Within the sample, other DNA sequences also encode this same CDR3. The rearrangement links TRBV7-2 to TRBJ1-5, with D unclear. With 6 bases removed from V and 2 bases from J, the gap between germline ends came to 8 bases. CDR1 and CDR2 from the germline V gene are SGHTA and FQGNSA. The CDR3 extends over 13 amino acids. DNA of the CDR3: TGTGCCAGCAGTATAAGGGGCAATCAGCCCCAGCATTTT. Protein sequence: CASSIRGNQPQHF.

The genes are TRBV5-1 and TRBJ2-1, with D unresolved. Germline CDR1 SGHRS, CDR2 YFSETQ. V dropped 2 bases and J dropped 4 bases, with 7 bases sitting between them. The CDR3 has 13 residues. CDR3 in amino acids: CASSFGLYNEQFF. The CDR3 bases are TGCGCCAGCAGCTTCGGTCTGTACAATGAGCAGTTCTTC.

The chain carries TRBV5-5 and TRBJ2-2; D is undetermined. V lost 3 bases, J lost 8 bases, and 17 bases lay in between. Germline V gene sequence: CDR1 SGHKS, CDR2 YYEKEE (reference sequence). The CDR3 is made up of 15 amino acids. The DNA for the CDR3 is TGTGCCAGCAGCTCCCGTGTGGCTAGTTCAGGGGAGCTGTTTTTT. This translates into CASSSRVASSGELFF. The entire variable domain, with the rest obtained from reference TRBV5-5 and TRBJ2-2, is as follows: DAGVTQSPTHLIKTRGQQVTLRCSPISGHKSVSWYQQVLGQGPQFIFQYYEKEERGRGNFPDRFSARQFPNYSSELNVNALLLGDSALYLCASSSRVASSGELFFGEGSRLTVL.

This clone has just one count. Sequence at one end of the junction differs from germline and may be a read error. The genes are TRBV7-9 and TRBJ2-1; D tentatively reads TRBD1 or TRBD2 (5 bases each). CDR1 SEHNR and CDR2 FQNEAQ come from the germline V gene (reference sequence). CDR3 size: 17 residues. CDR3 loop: CASTLVLGADLYNEQFF. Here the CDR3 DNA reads TGTGCCAGCACCTTAGTCCTCGGGGCAGATTTATACAATGAGCAGTTCTTC.

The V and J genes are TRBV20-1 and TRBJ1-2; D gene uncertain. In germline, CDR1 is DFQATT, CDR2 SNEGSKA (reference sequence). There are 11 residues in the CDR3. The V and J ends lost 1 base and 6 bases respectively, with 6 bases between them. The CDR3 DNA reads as TGCAGTGCTAGAGGAGTGGATGGCTACACCTTC. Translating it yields CSARGVDGYTF.

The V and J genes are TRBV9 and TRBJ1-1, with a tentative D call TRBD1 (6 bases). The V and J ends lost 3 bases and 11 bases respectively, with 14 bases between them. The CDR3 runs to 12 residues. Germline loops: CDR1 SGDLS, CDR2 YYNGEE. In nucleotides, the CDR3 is TGTGCCAGCAGCGGCGGACAGCCGGGGGCTTTCTTT. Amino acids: CASSGGQPGAFF.

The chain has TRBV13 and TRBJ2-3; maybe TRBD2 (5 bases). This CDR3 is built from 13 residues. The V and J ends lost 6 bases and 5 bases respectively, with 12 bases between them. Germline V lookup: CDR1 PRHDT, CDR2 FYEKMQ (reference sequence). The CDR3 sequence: CASSLRAQDTQYF. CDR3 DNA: TGTGCCAGCAGTTTGAGGGCCCAAGATACGCAGTATTTT. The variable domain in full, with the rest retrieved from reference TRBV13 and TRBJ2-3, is AAGVIQSPRHLIKEKRETATLKCYPIPRHDTVYWYQQGPGQDPQFLISFYEKMQSDKGSIPDRFSAQQFSDYHSELNMSSLELGDSALYFCASSLRAQDTQYFGPGTRLTVL.

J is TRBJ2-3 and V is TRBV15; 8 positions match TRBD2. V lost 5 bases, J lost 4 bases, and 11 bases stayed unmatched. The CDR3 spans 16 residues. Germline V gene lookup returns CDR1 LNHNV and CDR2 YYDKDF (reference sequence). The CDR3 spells CATSPGTRGGADTQYF. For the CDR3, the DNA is TGTGCCACCAGCCCCGGGACTAGAGGAGGGGCAGATACGCAGTATTTT.

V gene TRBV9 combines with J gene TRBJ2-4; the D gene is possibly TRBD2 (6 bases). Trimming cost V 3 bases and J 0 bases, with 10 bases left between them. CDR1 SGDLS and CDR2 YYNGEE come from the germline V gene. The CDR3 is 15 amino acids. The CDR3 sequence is CASSDGGLAKNIQYF. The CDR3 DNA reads TGTGCCAGCAGCGACGGGGGACTAGCCAAAAACATTCAGTACTTC.

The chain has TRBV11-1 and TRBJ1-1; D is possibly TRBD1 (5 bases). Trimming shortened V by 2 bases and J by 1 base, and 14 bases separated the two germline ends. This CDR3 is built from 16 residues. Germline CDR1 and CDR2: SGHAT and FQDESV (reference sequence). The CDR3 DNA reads TGTGCCAGCAGCTTAACTACCGGGACCTCGAACACTGAAGCTTTCTTT. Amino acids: CASSLTTGTSNTEAFF.

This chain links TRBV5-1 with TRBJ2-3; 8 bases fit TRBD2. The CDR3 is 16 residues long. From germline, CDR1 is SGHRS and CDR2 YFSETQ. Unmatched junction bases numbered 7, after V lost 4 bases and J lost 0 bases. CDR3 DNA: TGCGCCAGCAGCGGGGTTAGCGGGACTAGCACAGATACGCAGTATTTT. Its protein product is CASSGVSGTSTDTQYF.

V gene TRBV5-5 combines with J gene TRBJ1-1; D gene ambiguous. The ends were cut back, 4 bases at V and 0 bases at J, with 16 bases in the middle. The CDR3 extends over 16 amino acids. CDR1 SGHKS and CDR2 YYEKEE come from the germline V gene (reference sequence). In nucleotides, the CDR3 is TGTGCCAGCAGCATGGACGGACGACGAATGAACACTGAAGCTTTCTTT. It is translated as CASSMDGRRMNTEAFF.

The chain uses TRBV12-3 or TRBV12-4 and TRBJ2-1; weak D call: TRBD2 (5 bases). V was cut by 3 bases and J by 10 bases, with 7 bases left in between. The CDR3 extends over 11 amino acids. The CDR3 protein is CASSLTGEQFF. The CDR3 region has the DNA TGTGCCAGCAGTTTGACGGGGGAGCAGTTCTTC.

This chain's CDR3 is CASSRDRGFNEQYF. The DNA for the CDR3 is TGTGCCAGCAGTCGGGACAGGGGGTTCAACGAGCAGTACTTC. J is TRBJ2-7 and V is TRBV6-5; TRBD1 matches at 11 bases. In germline, CDR1 is MNHEY, CDR2 SVGAGI. The CDR3 has 14 amino acids. V trimming: 5 bases; J trimming: 5 bases; junction bases outside the gene matches: 5.

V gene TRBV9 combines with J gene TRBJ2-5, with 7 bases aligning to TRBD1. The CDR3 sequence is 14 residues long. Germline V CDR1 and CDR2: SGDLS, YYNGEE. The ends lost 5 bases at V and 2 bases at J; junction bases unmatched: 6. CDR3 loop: CASSETGFQETQYF. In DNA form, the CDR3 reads TGTGCCAGCAGTGAGACAGGGTTTCAAGAGACCCAGTACTTC.

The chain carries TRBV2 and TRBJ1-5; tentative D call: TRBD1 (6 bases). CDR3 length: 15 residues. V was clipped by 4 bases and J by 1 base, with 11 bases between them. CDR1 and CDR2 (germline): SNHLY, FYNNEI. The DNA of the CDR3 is TGTGCCAGCAGTGTCTTCCAGGGGAGCAATCAGCCCCAGCATTTT. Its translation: CASSVFQGSNQPQHF.

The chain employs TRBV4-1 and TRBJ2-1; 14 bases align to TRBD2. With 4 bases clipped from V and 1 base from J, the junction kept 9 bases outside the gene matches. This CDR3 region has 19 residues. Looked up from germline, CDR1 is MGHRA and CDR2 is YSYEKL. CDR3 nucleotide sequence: TGCGCCAGCAGCCGATACGGACTAGCGGGAGGTAGGTCCTACAATGAGCAGTTCTTC. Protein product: CASSRYGLAGGRSYNEQFF.

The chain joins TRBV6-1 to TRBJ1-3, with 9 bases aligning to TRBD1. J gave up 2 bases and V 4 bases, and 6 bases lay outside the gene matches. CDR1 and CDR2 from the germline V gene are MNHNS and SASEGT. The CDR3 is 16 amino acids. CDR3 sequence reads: CASSALQGAPGNTIYF. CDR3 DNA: TGTGCCAGCAGTGCGCTACAGGGGGCCCCTGGAAACACCATATATTTT.

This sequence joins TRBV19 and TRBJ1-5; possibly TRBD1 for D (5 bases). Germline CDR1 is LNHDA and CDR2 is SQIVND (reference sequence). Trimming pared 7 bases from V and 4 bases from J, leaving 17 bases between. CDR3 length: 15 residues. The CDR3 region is CASTVLAGRNQPQHF. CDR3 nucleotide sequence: TGTGCCAGTACCGTATTGGCGGGGCGGAATCAGCCCCAGCATTTT.

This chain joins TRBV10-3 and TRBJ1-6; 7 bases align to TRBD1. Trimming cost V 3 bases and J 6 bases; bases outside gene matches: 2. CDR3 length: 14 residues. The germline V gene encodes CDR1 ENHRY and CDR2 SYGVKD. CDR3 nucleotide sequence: TGTGCCATCAGTGACCGGGACAGTAATTCACCCCTCCACTTT. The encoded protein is CAISDRDSNSPLHF.

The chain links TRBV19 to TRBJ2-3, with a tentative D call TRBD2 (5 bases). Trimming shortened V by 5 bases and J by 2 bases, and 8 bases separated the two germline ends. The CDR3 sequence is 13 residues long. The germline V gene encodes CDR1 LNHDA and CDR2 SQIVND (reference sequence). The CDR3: CASSGRITDTQYF. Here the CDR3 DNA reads TGTGCCAGTAGTGGGAGAATCACAGATACGCAGTATTTT.

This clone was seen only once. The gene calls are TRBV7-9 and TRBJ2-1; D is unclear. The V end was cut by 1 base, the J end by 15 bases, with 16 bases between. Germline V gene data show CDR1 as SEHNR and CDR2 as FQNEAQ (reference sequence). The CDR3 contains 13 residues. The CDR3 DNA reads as TGTGCCAGCAGCTTAGGTCTCGGCCAGGCCCCGTTCTTC. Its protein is CASSLGLGQAPFF. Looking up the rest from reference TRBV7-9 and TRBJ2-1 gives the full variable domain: DTGVSQNPRHKITKRGQNVTFRCDPISEHNRLYWYRQTLGQGPEFLTYFQNEAQLEKSRLLSDRFSAERPKGSFSTLEIQRTEQGDSAMYLCASSLGLGQAPFFGPGTRLTVL.

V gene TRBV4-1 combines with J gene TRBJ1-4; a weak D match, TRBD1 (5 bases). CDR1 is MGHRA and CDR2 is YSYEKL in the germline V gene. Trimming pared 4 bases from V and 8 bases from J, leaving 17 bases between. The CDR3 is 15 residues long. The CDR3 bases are TGCGCCAGCAGCCTCGGGACCCTATCGGAGGAAAAACTGTTTTTT. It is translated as CASSLGTLSEEKLFF.

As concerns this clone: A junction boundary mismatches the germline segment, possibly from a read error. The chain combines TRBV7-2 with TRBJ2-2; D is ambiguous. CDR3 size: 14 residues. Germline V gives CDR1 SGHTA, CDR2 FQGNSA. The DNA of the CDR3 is TGTGCCGGCAGACTCACCGCGAACACCGGGGAGCTGTTTTTT. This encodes CAGRLTANTGELFF.

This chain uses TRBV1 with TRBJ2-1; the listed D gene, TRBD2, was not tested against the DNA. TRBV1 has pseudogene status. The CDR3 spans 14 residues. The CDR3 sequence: CTSSGSGTPNEQFF. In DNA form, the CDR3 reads TGCACCAGCAGCGGAAGCGGGACCCCCAATGAGCAGTTCTTC.

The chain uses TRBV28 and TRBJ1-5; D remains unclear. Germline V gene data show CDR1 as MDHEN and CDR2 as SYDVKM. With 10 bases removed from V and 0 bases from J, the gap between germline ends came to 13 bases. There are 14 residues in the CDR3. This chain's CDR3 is CATETEYSNQPQHF. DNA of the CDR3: TGTGCCACCGAGACGGAGTATAGCAATCAGCCCCAGCATTTT.

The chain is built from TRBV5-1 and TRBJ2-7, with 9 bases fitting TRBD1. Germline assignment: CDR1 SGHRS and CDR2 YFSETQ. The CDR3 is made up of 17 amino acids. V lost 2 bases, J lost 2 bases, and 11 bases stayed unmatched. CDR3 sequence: CASSFSSGTGWPYEQYF. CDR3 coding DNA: TGCGCCAGCAGCTTTTCGTCGGGGACAGGGTGGCCCTACGAGCAGTACTTC.

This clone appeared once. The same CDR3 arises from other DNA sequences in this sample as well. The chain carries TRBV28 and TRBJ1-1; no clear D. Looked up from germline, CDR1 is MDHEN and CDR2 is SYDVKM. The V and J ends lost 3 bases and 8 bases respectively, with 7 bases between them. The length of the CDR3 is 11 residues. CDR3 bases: TGTGCCAGCAGTTTCCGGACCGAAGCTTTCTTT. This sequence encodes CASSFRTEAFF.